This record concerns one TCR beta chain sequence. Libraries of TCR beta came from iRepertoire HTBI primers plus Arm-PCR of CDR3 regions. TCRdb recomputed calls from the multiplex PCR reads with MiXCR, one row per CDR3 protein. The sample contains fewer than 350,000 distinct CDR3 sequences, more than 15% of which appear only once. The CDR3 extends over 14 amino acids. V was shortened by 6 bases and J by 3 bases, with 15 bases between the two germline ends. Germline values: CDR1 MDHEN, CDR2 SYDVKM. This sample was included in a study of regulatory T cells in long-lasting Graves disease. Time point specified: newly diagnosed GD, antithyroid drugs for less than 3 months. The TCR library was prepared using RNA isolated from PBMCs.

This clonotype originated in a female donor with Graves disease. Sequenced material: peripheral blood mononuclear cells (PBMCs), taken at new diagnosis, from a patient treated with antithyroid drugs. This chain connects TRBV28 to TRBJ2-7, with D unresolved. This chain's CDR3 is CASSWTRLHYEQYF. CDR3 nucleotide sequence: TGTGCCAGCAGCTGGACCCGACTTCACTACGAGCAGTACTTC.